This entry lists 29 T cell receptor beta chains sequenced from one sample in a study of spatial heterogeneity in lung cancer. Time point: sample taken at primary tumor resection. The study sequenced unsorted whole RNA from tumor, nontumor lung or frozen PBMC. TCRdb reprocessed the 5' RACE reads with MiXCR, giving one entry per CDR3 protein. The repertoire holds about 26,000 distinct CDR3 sequences, with 13% as singletons. The sample consisted of PBMCs, taken at surgery. The receptors here all came from a female donor with early-stage non-small cell lung cancer.

This clonotype was detected ten times or more. The gene calls are TRBV4-3 and TRBJ1-5; no clear D. Between the trimmed V and J ends, which lost 3 bases and 6 bases, there was a span of 12 bases. This CDR3 is 14 amino acids long. Germline assignment: CDR1 LGHNA and CDR2 YSLEER. The CDR3 is CASSQDLASQPQHF. The DNA for the CDR3 is TGCGCCAGCAGCCAGGACCTGGCGAGTCAGCCCCAGCATTTT.

This clonotype occurred many times. V usage is TRBV25-1 and J usage is TRBJ2-2; D is unclear. Trimming removed 2 bases at V and 1 base at J, with 11 bases between. The CDR3 is 16 residues long. Germline-derived CDR1 and CDR2 are MGHDK and SYGVNS. The CDR3 here is CASSEALGRNTGELFF. In DNA, the CDR3 is TGTGCCAGCAGTGAAGCTTTGGGCCGGAACACCGGGGAGCTGTTTTTT.

This clonotype occurred many times. This chain connects TRBV4-3 to TRBJ1-4, with 8 bases that match TRBD1. This CDR3 has 17 amino acids. Germline V gene sequence: CDR1 LGHNA, CDR2 YSLEER. V shed 6 bases, J shed 0 bases, and the junction held 9 bases outside the gene matches. This CDR3 reads CASRPGGGQPTNEKLFF. The CDR3 region has the DNA TGCGCCAGCAGACCAGGGGGCGGACAACCAACTAATGAAAAACTGTTTTTT.

This clonotype showed up many times. The gene calls are TRBV18 and TRBJ2-5; D uncertain. CDR3 length: 14 residues. In germline, CDR1 is KGHSH, CDR2 LQKENI. Trimming cost V 2 bases and J 5 bases, with 12 bases left between them. The CDR3 DNA reads TGTGCCAGCTCACCAGTTGGGATCGAGGAGACCCAGTACTTC. Protein: CASSPVGIEETQYF.

The chain is built from TRBV7-9 and TRBJ2-5; possibly TRBD1 or TRBD2 for D (5 bases each). V was trimmed by 5 bases and J by 2 bases, leaving 9 bases between them. From germline, CDR1 is SEHNR and CDR2 FQNEAQ (reference sequence). The CDR3 is 13 amino acids. The CDR3 region is CASSGGPQETQYF. For the CDR3, the DNA is TGTGCCAGCAGCGGGGGACCACAAGAGACCCAGTACTTC.

This clonotype was seen only a few times. The V gene is TRBV5-6, the J gene TRBJ1-1; D remains unclear. The germline gives CDR1 SGHDT, CDR2 YYEEEE. The CDR3 loop spans 14 amino acids. V lost 0 bases to trimming and J lost 4 bases, with 10 bases between them. This CDR3 reads CASSLGAPGTEAFF. The CDR3 nucleotides are TGTGCCAGCAGCTTGGGGGCCCCGGGCACTGAAGCTTTCTTT.

The V gene is TRBV2, the J gene TRBJ2-3; TRBD1 matches at 9 bases. The junction had 8 bases not matched to a gene; V was cut back by 7 bases and J by 3 bases. CDR1 SNHLY and CDR2 FYNNEI come from the germline V gene. The CDR3 is 15 amino acids. CDR3 nucleotide sequence: TGTGCCAGCAAGCCTACAGGGGGCGGAACAGATACGCAGTATTTT. It encodes CASKPTGGGTDTQYF.

This clonotype was counted only a few times. The chain combines TRBV7-2 with TRBJ2-1, with D maybe TRBD2 (7 bases). Germline assignment: CDR1 SGHTA and CDR2 FQGNSA. The ends were cut back, 8 bases at V and 7 bases at J, with 24 bases in the middle. CDR3 length: 16 residues. The CDR3 bases are TGTGCCAGCGGCGGTGGGGGGGCCGGTACCCCTAATGAGCAGTTCTTC. It is translated as CASGGGGAGTPNEQFF.

V is TRBV4-3 and J is TRBJ2-1; 7 positions agree with TRBD2. The CDR3 runs to 17 residues. Germline V lookup: CDR1 LGHNA, CDR2 YSLEER. The V segment lost 4 bases and the J segment 8 bases; nucleotides outside the gene matches: 17. CDR3 protein: CASSPDFRGSGKDEQFF. CDR3 DNA: TGCGCCAGCAGCCCGGACTTTCGCGGGAGTGGAAAAGATGAGCAGTTCTTC.

At least ten counts were recorded for this clonotype. V gene TRBV4-2 combines with J gene TRBJ1-2; 9 positions agree with TRBD1. This CDR3 is built from 14 residues. Trimming removed 1 base from V and 4 bases from J; junction bases left unmatched: 1. Germline V gives CDR1 LGHNA, CDR2 YNFKEQ. The CDR3: CASSQATGGYGYTF. The CDR3 bases are TGTGCCAGCAGCCAAGCGACAGGGGGCTATGGCTACACCTTC.

The chain carries TRBV7-4 and TRBJ2-6, with unresolved D. Germline values: CDR1 SGHVT, CDR2 SQSDAQ. Trimming removed 5 bases at V and 3 bases at J, with 11 bases between. This CDR3 has 15 residues. The DNA for the CDR3 is TGTGCCAGCAGCCCATCGGCCGGTGGGGCCAACGTCCTGACTTTC. Its protein product is CASSPSAGGANVLTF.

The chain's CDR3 is CASSLVSSPYNEQFF. The CDR3 nucleotides read TGTGCCAGCAGTTTAGTCTCTAGCCCGTACAATGAGCAGTTCTTC. This chain links TRBV12-3 or TRBV12-4 with TRBJ2-1; possibly TRBD2 for D (5 bases). The CDR3 spans 15 residues. With 1 base removed from V and 4 bases from J, the gap between germline ends came to 11 bases.

This clonotype was recorded many times. The chain is built from TRBV12-3 or TRBV12-4 and TRBJ1-1, with 7 bases fitting TRBD1. There are 14 residues in the CDR3. The junction had 6 bases not matched to a gene; V was cut back by 5 bases and J by 3 bases. The DNA for the CDR3 is TGTGCCAGCAGTGCAACAGGGGAGTACACTGAAGCTTTCTTT. Protein product: CASSATGEYTEAFF.

The chain employs TRBV6-5 and TRBJ1-1; D is perhaps TRBD1 (5 bases). Germline CDR1 is MNHEY and CDR2 is SVGAGI. Trimming shortened V by 8 bases and J by 9 bases, and 16 bases separated the two germline ends. This CDR3 is 12 amino acids long. The CDR3 region has the DNA TGTGCCAGCCTTACGTCAGGGTACCAAGCTTTCTTT. This gives the protein CASLTSGYQAFF.

This clonotype appeared many times. V gene TRBV20-1 combines with J gene TRBJ2-7, with 9 bases matching TRBD2. V gave up 0 bases and J gave up 5 bases; unmatched junction bases: 11. CDR1 is DFQATT and CDR2 is SNEGSKA in the germline V gene (reference sequence). The CDR3 loop spans 16 amino acids. The CDR3 spells CSARDLAGGLRHEQYF. In DNA form, the CDR3 reads TGCAGTGCTAGAGATCTGGCGGGAGGGCTTAGGCACGAGCAGTACTTC.

This chain connects TRBV20-1 to TRBJ1-1, with D possibly being TRBD1 (5 bases). The V end was cut by 1 base, the J end by 6 bases, with 15 bases between. The V gene's germline CDR1 is DFQATT and CDR2 SNEGSKA (reference sequence). The CDR3 loop spans 14 amino acids. The chain's CDR3 is CSARVAGLVPEAFF. Written as DNA, the CDR3 is TGCAGTGCTAGAGTCGCAGGGCTTGTCCCTGAAGCTTTCTTT.

The chain employs TRBV5-4 and TRBJ1-4; weak D call: TRBD1 (6 bases). The CDR3 contains 14 residues. Germline V gene data show CDR1 as SGHNT and CDR2 as YYREEE (reference sequence). Trimming removed 2 bases from V and 5 bases from J, with 10 bases in between. The CDR3 DNA reads as TGTGCCAGCAGCTTCCAGGGGAAGAATGAAAAACTGTTTTTT. Encoded protein: CASSFQGKNEKLFF.

This clonotype is medium-sized in the sample. V usage is TRBV7-2 and J usage is TRBJ2-3, with D uncertain. Looked up from germline, CDR1 is SGHTA and CDR2 is FQGNSA. This CDR3 is 12 amino acids long. Trimming cost V 1 base and J 11 bases, with 10 bases left between them. The CDR3 is CASSLGPIGQYF. For the CDR3, the DNA is TGTGCCAGCAGCTTAGGACCCATAGGGCAGTATTTT.

This clonotype was detected only a few times. The chain is built from TRBV28 and TRBJ1-1, with TRBD1 as a possible D gene (5 bases). The CDR3 contains 15 residues. V lost 4 bases and J lost 6, with 18 bases in between. Germline CDR1 is MDHEN and CDR2 is SYDVKM. CDR3 coding DNA: TGTGCCAGCAGTTGGGGCAGCCGGGCCAACGCTGAAGCTTTCTTT. Its protein is CASSWGSRANAEAFF.

This clonotype was counted ten times or more. The chain uses TRBV5-5 and TRBJ1-2; a weak D match, TRBD1 (6 bases). V shed 2 bases and J shed 8 bases, with 22 bases lying between them. The CDR3 sequence is 16 residues long. In germline, CDR1 is SGHKS, CDR2 YYEKEE (reference sequence). CDR3 amino acids: CASSLGPRTVQGGYTF. The DNA for the CDR3 is TGTGCCAGCAGCTTAGGGCCCCGGACAGTCCAAGGGGGCTACACCTTC.

This chain uses TRBV7-9 with TRBJ2-2, with TRBD2 identical over 7 bases. The CDR3 has 15 amino acids. The V gene end was trimmed by 4 bases and the J gene end by 4 bases; junction bases not matched to a gene: 6. Germline V CDR1 and CDR2: SEHNR, FQNEAQ (reference sequence). In DNA, the CDR3 is TGTGCCAGCAGCTCCGGCCGGGGGGTCACCGGGGAGCTGTTTTTT. Translating gives CASSSGRGVTGELFF.

This clonotype has a count of ten or more. The CDR3 sequence is CASSSTSGGGNEQFF. In DNA form, the CDR3 reads TGTGCCAGCAGCTCGACTAGCGGGGGGGGCAATGAGCAGTTCTTC. The chain links TRBV11-2 to TRBJ2-1; the match to TRBD2 covers 14 bases. Germline V gives CDR1 SGHAT, CDR2 FQNNGV. The CDR3 is 15 amino acids. V was pared by 4 bases and J by 6 bases, with 2 bases of the junction left unmatched.

The chain carries TRBV28 and TRBJ2-7, with D perhaps TRBD1 (6 bases). Germline CDR1 MDHEN, CDR2 SYDVKM. This CDR3 has 14 amino acids. V lost 6 bases and J 0 bases, leaving 12 bases between the germline ends. In DNA form, the CDR3 reads TGTGCCAGCAGCCTGGGACACAACTCCTACGAGCAGTACTTC. As protein: CASSLGHNSYEQYF.

This rearrangement joins TRBV19 to TRBJ1-1, with 9 bases lining up with TRBD1. V was pared by 3 bases and J by 2 bases, with 4 bases of the junction left unmatched. The CDR3 runs 15 residues. CDR1 is LNHDA, CDR2 SQIVND, per germline (reference sequence). CDR3 nucleotides: TGTGCCAGTAGTATCGGGGACAGGGACAACACTGAAGCTTTCTTT. It is translated as CASSIGDRDNTEAFF.

This clonotype was seen repeatedly, ten times or more. This chain links TRBV15 with TRBJ2-1, with 7 bases matching TRBD1. Germline CDR1 and CDR2: LNHNV and YYDKDF (reference sequence). V dropped 5 bases and J dropped 15; count of bases not matched to a gene: 13. This CDR3 region has 13 residues. CDR3 sequence reads: CATSGQGQAPLFF. CDR3 coding DNA: TGTGCCACCAGCGGACAAGGACAGGCCCCTTTGTTCTTC.

The chain has TRBV6-2 or TRBV6-3 and TRBJ1-5; D is undetermined. This CDR3 has 12 residues. Trimming cost V 0 bases and J 6 bases, with 3 bases left between them. Germline lookup yields CDR1 MNHEY and CDR2 SVGEGT. CDR3 nucleotides: TGTGCCAGCAGTTACTCGATTCAGCCCCAGCATTTT. This translates into CASSYSIQPQHF.

This clonotype has ten or more counts. The CDR3 nucleotides read TGTGCCAGCTCGGGGGGTAGCGGCGAGGGCGCCTTGTTCTTC. This codes for CASSGGSGEGALFF. The chain joins TRBV18 to TRBJ2-1, with D possibly being TRBD2 (6 bases). CDR3 length equals 14 residues. Germline V gene sequence: CDR1 KGHSH, CDR2 LQKENI. V was shortened by 6 bases and J by 15 bases, with 24 bases between the two germline ends.

Ten or more counts support this clonotype. V usage is TRBV20-1 and J usage is TRBJ2-7, with TRBD2 identical over 10 bases. The ends lost 0 bases at V and 7 bases at J; junction bases unmatched: 6. The CDR3 consists of 14 residues. From germline, CDR1 is DFQATT and CDR2 SNEGSKA (reference sequence). The CDR3 DNA reads as TGCAGTGCTAGAGATCGCCTAGCGGGAGTTGAGCAGTACTTC. It translates to CSARDRLAGVEQYF.

The genes are TRBV6-2 or TRBV6-3 and TRBJ1-3; D is undetermined. V was pared by 4 bases and J by 0 bases, with 13 bases between. This CDR3 is 16 amino acids long. Germline assignment: CDR1 MNHEY and CDR2 SVGEGT. CDR3 in amino acids: CASSSGRLHSGNTIYF. The CDR3 nucleotides are TGTGCCAGCAGTTCCGGCAGGCTACACTCTGGAAACACCATATATTTT.